This is a list of T cell receptor beta chains from one sample in a study of blood T cell repertoires in COVID-19. Some clones are missing from TCRdb's copy, which holds only in-frame ones; the method was immunoSEQ multiplex PCR. The sample carries approximately 200,000 clones, 80% to 90% recorded once. The sequencing input was PBMCs or T cells enriched from blood (not recorded which). Receptor source: a man aged 35 to 55 who had recovered from COVID-19. Both conserved end residues are part of each CDR3. D genes are given only for firm matches. Clone size is shown for a subset of rows, as once, few, many or a class of expanded clone.

D gene	J gene	V gene	clone size	CDR3 protein	CDR3 DNA
NA	TRBJ2-3	TRBV10-1	NA	CASSESETGGAQYF	TGCGCCAGCAGTGAGTCGGAGACGGGCGGGGCGCAGTATTTT
TRBD1	TRBJ1-3	TRBV5-6	NA	CASSPWTGKGTGNTIYF	TGTGCCAGCAGCCCCTGGACAGGGAAGGGGACTGGAAACACCATATATTTT
NA	TRBJ1-1	TRBV27	NA	CASSLSGLNTEAFF	TGTGCCAGCAGTCTCTCTGGGCTGAACACTGAAGCTTTCTTT
TRBD1	TRBJ1-6	TRBV19	once	CASSRHRDRLHSPLHF	TGTGCCAGTAGCAGACACCGGGACAGACTTCATTCACCCCTCCACTTT
NA	TRBJ1-5	TRBV18	once	CASSPIATGNQPQHF	TGTGCCAGCTCACCAATCGCGACAGGCAATCAGCCCCAGCATTTT
NA	TRBJ1-3	TRBV7-9	NA	CASSPGQLDAIYF	TGTGCCAGCAGCCCCGGACAGCTGGACGCCATATATTTT
NA	TRBJ2-5	TRBV4-3	NA	CASSRDTISPQETQYF	TGCGCCAGCAGCCGGGACACAATAAGTCCTCAAGAGACCCAGTACTTC
TRBD2	TRBJ2-1	TRBV5-1	NA	CASSLGLAASYNEQFF	TGCGCCAGCAGCCTGGGACTAGCGGCCTCCTACAATGAGCAGTTCTTC
TRBD1	TRBJ1-6	TRBV4-1	NA	CASSQGGGMNSPLHF	TGCGCCAGCAGCCAAGGAGGGGGCATGAATTCACCCCTCCACTTT
TRBD2	TRBJ2-1	TRBV4-3	few	CASSPREGRAYNEQFF	TGCGCCAGCAGCCCACGGGAGGGGAGGGCCTACAATGAGCAGTTCTTC
NA	TRBJ1-5	TRBV19	NA	CASSRQTNQPQHF	TGTGCCAGTAGTAGGCAAACCAATCAGCCCCAGCATTTT
NA	TRBJ2-5	TRBV7-2	NA	CASSLVGGETQYF	TGTGCCAGCAGCTTAGTTGGAGGAGAGACCCAGTACTTC
NA	TRBJ2-2	TRBV6-4	many	CASTDTPNTGELFF	TGTGCCAGCACCGACACCCCGAACACCGGGGAGCTGTTTTTT
NA	TRBJ1-5	TRBV9	NA	CASSAIGESNQPQHF	TGTGCCAGCAGCGCCATCGGGGAAAGCAATCAGCCCCAGCATTTT
NA	TRBJ2-7	TRBV7-2	NA	CASSSYYEQYF	TGTGCCAGCAGCTCGTACTACGAGCAGTACTTC
TRBD2	TRBJ2-5	TRBV6-5	NA	CASSLTSGGRETQYF	TGTGCCAGCAGTTTGACTAGCGGGGGGCGTGAGACCCAGTACTTC
TRBD1	TRBJ1-1	TRBV4-3	NA	CASSQEYRGSEAFF	TGCGCCAGCAGCCAAGAATACAGGGGCTCTGAAGCTTTCTTT
NA	TRBJ2-2	TRBV3-1/TRBV3-2	NA	CASSQDVGRSNTGELFF	TGTGCCAGCAGCCAAGACGTGGGCCGGTCTAACACCGGGGAGCTGTTTTTT
NA	TRBJ2-7	TRBV7-6	NA	CASSLGDYLYEQYF	TGTGCCAGCAGCTTAGGAGACTACCTCTACGAGCAGTACTTC
NA	TRBJ2-3	TRBV6-2/TRBV6-3	NA	CASSYALSSTDTQYF	TGTGCCAGCAGTTATGCTCTGAGTAGCACAGATACGCAGTATTTT
TRBD2	TRBJ2-1	TRBV6-5	NA	CASSYNPGLAGNEQFF	TGTGCCAGCAGTTACAATCCGGGACTAGCGGGAAATGAGCAGTTCTTC
NA	TRBJ2-5	TRBV11-2	NA	CASSLSGAQETQYF	TGTGCCAGCAGCTTATCAGGGGCCCAAGAGACCCAGTACTTC
NA	TRBJ2-3	TRBV1	NA	CTSSQDWSGRAGRNTQYF	TGCACCAGCAGCCAAGATTGGAGCGGGAGGGCAGGGAGGAATACGCAGTATTTT